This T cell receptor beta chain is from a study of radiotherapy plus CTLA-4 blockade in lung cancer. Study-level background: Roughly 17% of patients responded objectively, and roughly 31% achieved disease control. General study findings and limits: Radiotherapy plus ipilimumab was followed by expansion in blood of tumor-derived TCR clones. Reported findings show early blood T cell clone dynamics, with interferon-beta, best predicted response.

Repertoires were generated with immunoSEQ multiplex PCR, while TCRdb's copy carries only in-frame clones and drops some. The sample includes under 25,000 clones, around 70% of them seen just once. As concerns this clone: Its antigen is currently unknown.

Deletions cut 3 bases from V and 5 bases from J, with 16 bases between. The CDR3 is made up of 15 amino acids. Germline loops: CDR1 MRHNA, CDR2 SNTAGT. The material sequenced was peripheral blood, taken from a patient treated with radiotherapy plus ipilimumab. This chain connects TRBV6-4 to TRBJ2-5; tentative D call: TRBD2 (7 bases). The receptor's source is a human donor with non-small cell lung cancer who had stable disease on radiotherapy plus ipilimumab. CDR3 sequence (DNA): TGTGCCAGCAGTGAGGGCCTAGGGGGGGACGAGACCCAGTACTTC. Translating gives CASSEGLGGDETQYF.